A selection of T cell receptor beta chains follows, all from one sample in a study of OX40 agonist ivuxolimab in advanced cancers. Repertoires were generated with immunoSEQ multiplex PCR, while TCRdb's copy carries only in-frame clones and drops some. The table includes roughly 40,000 clones, about 90% detected once. The sample in question was CD4+ or CD8+ T cells sorted from blood, obtained in a trial of the OX40 agonist ivuxolimab. These receptors were collected from an adult with an advanced solid tumor such as melanoma, head and neck, liver or kidney cancer. Each CDR3 is given with its conserved first and last residue. D genes are given only for firm matches. Size is stated for part of the rows, as once, few or many counts, or as a class when the clone is expanded.

D gene,clone size,J gene,V gene,CDR3 protein,CDR3 DNA
-,-,TRBJ2-1,TRBV9,CASSVRGHLSYNEQFF,TGTGCCAGCAGCGTGAGGGGACACCTCTCCTACAATGAGCAGTTCTTC
-,-,TRBJ2-7,TRBV15,CATSRGFRPEGSLFEQYF,TGTGCCACCAGCAGAGGATTTCGTCCGGAGGGCTCCCTTTTCGAGCAGTACTTC
-,once,TRBJ2-2,TRBV7-9,CASSSDRLNTGELFF,TGTGCCAGCAGCTCCGACAGGCTAAACACCGGGGAGCTGTTTTTT
TRBD2,few,TRBJ2-1,TRBV27,CASSPTSGNYNEQFF,TGTGCCAGCAGTCCCACTAGCGGGAACTACAATGAGCAGTTCTTC
TRBD1,-,TRBJ1-1,TRBV5-6,CASSYLWDSSEAFF,TGTGCCAGCAGCTACCTGTGGGACAGCAGTGAAGCTTTCTTT
TRBD1,-,TRBJ2-2,TRBV4-2,CASSQLPAGQGNTGELFF,TGTGCCAGCAGCCAACTCCCTGCGGGACAGGGAAACACCGGGGAGCTGTTTTTT
-,-,TRBJ2-5,TRBV27,CASSFIGSPQETQYF,TGTGCCAGCAGTTTTATAGGCTCCCCCCAAGAGACCCAGTACTTC
-,-,TRBJ1-1,TRBV5-5,CASSLNRGGTEAFF,TGTGCCAGCAGCTTGAATCGGGGAGGGACTGAAGCTTTCTTT
TRBD2,-,TRBJ2-1,TRBV7-3,CASSLRPSGLNEQFF,TGTGCCAGCAGCTTAAGACCTAGCGGTTTGAATGAGCAGTTCTTC
-,-,TRBJ2-7,TRBV6-1,CASIRGGDGYYEQYF,TGTGCCAGCATTAGGGGGGGGGACGGTTACTACGAGCAGTACTTC
-,-,TRBJ1-1,TRBV27,CASRLSLTVNTEAFF,TGTGCCAGCAGGCTTTCCCTGACAGTGAACACTGAAGCTTTCTTT
-,-,TRBJ1-1,TRBV19,CASSMPSVGLTEAFF,TGTGCCAGTAGTATGCCGTCTGTGGGCTTGACTGAAGCTTTCTTT
-,-,TRBJ2-7,TRBV11-2,CASSLDQASSYEQYF,TGTGCCAGCAGCTTAGATCAGGCCAGCTCCTACGAGCAGTACTTC
TRBD1,few,TRBJ2-1,TRBV7-9,CASSSAGTGNEQFF,TGTGCCAGCAGCTCGGCCGGGACAGGGAATGAGCAGTTCTTC
-,-,TRBJ2-7,TRBV30,CAWSVRPGDEQYF,TGTGCCTGGAGTGTACGGCCAGGGGACGAGCAGTACTTC
-,-,TRBJ2-2,TRBV5-8,CASSPQRFFAGELFF,TGTGCCAGCAGCCCCCAGAGGTTTTTCGCCGGGGAGCTGTTTTTT
-,-,TRBJ2-7,TRBV10-1,CASSEAAAYEQYF,TGCGCCAGCAGTGAGGCTGCCGCCTACGAGCAGTACTTC
TRBD1,once,TRBJ1-2,TRBV2,CASDRALNYGYTF,TGTGCCAGTGACAGGGCTCTTAACTATGGCTACACCTTC
-,-,TRBJ1-2,TRBV4-1,CASKGTDSYGYTF,TGCGCCAGCAAAGGGACGGACTCCTATGGCTACACCTTC
TRBD2,-,TRBJ2-7,TRBV28,CASRGSGSSYEQYF,TGTGCCAGCAGGGGTAGCGGGTCTTCCTACGAGCAGTACTTC
TRBD1,-,TRBJ1-2,TRBV6-5,CASSLRTGYGYTF,TGTGCCAGCAGTCTGCGGACAGGATATGGCTACACCTTC
-,-,TRBJ2-3,TRBV20-1,CSARKGQDPF,TGCAGTGCTAGAAAAGGGCAAGACCCTTTT
TRBD2,-,TRBJ2-3,TRBV9,CASSVELAEDTQYF,TGTGCCAGCAGCGTAGAACTAGCGGAAGATACGCAGTATTTT
-,once,TRBJ1-3,TRBV28,CASSDIGSGNTIYF,TGTGCCAGCTCGGACATCGGATCTGGAAACACCATATATTTT
TRBD2,-,TRBJ2-3,TRBV30,CAWSVTGTSGTDTQYF,TGTGCCTGGAGTGTAACAGGGACTAGCGGTACAGATACGCAGTATTTT
-,once,TRBJ2-7,TRBV5-1,CASSTGSEVRYEQYF,TGCGCCAGCAGTACCGGTTCAGAGGTTAGATACGAGCAGTACTTC
TRBD2,-,TRBJ2-7,TRBV11-2,CASGLTSGGTYEQYF,TGTGCCAGCGGATTGACTAGCGGAGGTACCTACGAGCAGTACTTC
-,-,TRBJ2-5,TRBV6-1,CASSEVQVLDRTQYF,TGTGCCAGCAGTGAAGTTCAGGTTCTGGATCGGACCCAGTACTTC
TRBD2,-,TRBJ2-7,TRBV9,CASSVETSGLYEQYF,TGTGCCAGCAGCGTAGAGACTAGCGGGCTCTACGAGCAGTACTTC
TRBD1,-,TRBJ2-7,TRBV7-9,CASSSDRGRFYEQYF,TGTGCCAGCAGCTCGGACAGGGGGCGCTTCTACGAGCAGTACTTC
-,few,TRBJ1-1,TRBV28,CASTHTPVRNTEAFF,TGTGCCAGCACACACACGCCCGTCAGGAACACTGAAGCTTTCTTT
-,-,TRBJ1-2,TRBV28,CASSGGGAGYGYTF,TGTGCCAGCAGTGGGGGGGGCGCGGGCTATGGCTACACCTTC
-,-,TRBJ1-1,TRBV5-4,CASSRDGTEAFF,TGTGCCAGCAGCCGGGACGGCACTGAAGCTTTCTTT
TRBD1,-,TRBJ1-2,TRBV6-5,CASSRDRASNYGYTF,TGTGCCAGCAGCCGGGACAGGGCCTCTAACTATGGCTACACCTTC
-,-,TRBJ1-1,TRBV27,CASSLVPGPENTEAFF,TGTGCCAGCAGCTTAGTCCCGGGACCGGAGAACACTGAAGCTTTCTTT
-,-,TRBJ2-7,TRBV13,CASSGGQGNEQYF,TGTGCCAGCAGCGGAGGTCAGGGGAACGAGCAGTACTTC
TRBD1,-,TRBJ2-1,TRBV28,CASIRDRAYNEQFF,TGTGCCAGCATCAGGGACAGGGCCTACAATGAGCAGTTCTTC
-,-,TRBJ2-7,TRBV10-3,CAISESGGGTGEQYF,TGTGCCATCAGTGAGTCCGGAGGCGGAACAGGAGAGCAGTACTTC
-,-,TRBJ2-1,TRBV2,CASHSGNSFYNEQFF,TGTGCCAGCCATAGCGGAAACTCCTTTTACAATGAGCAGTTCTTC
-,once,TRBJ1-5,TRBV19,CASSSIGGDQPQHF,TGTGCCAGTAGTAGTATCGGGGGGGATCAGCCCCAGCATTTT
-,-,TRBJ1-1,TRBV29-1,CSVVRGEAFF,TGCAGCGTTGTTCGGGGTGAAGCTTTCTTT
TRBD2,-,TRBJ2-1,TRBV19,CASSHLASGSHEQFF,TGTGCCAGTAGTCATCTGGCTAGCGGGAGCCATGAGCAGTTCTTC
-,-,TRBJ2-7,TRBV20-1,CSATQAYEQYF,TGCAGTGCTACACAGGCCTACGAGCAGTACTTC
-,-,TRBJ2-3,TRBV27,CASRGRRGADRASDTQYF,TGTGCCAGCAGAGGGAGGAGGGGAGCTGACAGGGCTTCAGATACGCAGTATTTT
TRBD2,-,TRBJ2-7,TRBV7-6,CASSLEGGLARYEQYF,TGTGCCAGCAGCTTAGAGGGGGGACTAGCGCGTTACGAGCAGTACTTC
TRBD1,-,TRBJ1-2,TRBV2,CASSARTGEAYGYTF,TGTGCCAGCAGTGCTAGGACAGGGGAGGCCTATGGCTACACCTTC